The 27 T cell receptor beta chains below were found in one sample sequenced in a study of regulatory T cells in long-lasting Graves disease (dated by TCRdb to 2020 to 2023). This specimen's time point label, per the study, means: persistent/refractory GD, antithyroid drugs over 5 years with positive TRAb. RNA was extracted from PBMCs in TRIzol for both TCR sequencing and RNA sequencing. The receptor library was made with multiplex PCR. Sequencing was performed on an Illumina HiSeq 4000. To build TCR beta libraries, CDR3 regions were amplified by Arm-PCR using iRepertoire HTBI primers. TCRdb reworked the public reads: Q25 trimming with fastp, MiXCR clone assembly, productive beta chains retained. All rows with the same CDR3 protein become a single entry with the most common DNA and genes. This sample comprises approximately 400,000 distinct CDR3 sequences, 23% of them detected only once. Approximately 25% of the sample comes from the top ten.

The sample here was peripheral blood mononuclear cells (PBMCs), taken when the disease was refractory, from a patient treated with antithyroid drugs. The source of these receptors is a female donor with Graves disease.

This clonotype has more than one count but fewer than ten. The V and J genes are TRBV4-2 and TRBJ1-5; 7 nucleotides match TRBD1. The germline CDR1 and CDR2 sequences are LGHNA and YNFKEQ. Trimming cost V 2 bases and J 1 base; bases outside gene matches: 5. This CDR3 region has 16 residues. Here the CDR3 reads CASSQRGGLSNQPQHF. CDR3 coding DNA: TGTGCCAGCAGCCAAAGAGGGGGCTTAAGCAATCAGCCCCAGCATTTT.

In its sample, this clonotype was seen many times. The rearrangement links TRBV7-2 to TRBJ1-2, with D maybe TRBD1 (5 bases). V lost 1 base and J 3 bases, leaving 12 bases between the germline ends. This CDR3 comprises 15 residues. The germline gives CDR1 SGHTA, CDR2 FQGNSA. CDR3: CASSLERQGYYGYTF. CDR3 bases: TGTGCCAGCAGCTTAGAGAGGCAGGGCTACTATGGCTACACCTTC.

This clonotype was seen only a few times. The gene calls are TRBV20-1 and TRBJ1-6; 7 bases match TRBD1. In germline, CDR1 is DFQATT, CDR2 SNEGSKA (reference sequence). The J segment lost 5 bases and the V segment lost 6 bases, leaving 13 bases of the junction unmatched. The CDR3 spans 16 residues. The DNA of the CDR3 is TGCAGTGCAAAAATATCAGGGGGTGACAATAATTCACCCCTCCACTTT. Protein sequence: CSAKISGGDNNSPLHF.

CDR3 nucleotides: TGCGCCAGCAGCACCGAGAGGGGGCTCTACGAGCAGTACTTC. Translated: CASSTERGLYEQYF. The J gene is TRBJ2-7, the V gene TRBV4-3; 7 bases fit TRBD1. Per the germline V gene, CDR1 is LGHNA and CDR2 is YSLEER. The CDR3 length is 14 residues. V trimming: 5 bases; J trimming: 3 bases; junction bases outside the gene matches: 7.

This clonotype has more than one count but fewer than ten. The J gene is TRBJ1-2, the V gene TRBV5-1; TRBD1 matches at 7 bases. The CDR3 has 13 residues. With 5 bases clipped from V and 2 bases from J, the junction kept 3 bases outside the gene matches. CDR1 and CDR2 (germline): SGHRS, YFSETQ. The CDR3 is CASREGQNYGYTF. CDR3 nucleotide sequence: TGCGCCAGCAGGGAGGGACAGAACTATGGCTACACCTTC. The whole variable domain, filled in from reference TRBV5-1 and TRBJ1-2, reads KAGVTQTPRYLIKTRGQQVTLSCSPISGHRSVSWYQQTPGQGLQFLFEYFSETQRNKGNFPGRFSGRQFSNSRSEMNVSTLELGDSALYLCASREGQNYGYTFGSGTRLTVV.

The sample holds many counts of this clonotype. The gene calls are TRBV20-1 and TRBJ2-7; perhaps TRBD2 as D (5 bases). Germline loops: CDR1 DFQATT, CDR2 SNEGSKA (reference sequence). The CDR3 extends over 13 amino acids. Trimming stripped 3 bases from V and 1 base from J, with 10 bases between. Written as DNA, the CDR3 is TGCAGTGCTAGTTCCCTAGCTTCCTACGAGCAGTACTTC. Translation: CSASSLASYEQYF.

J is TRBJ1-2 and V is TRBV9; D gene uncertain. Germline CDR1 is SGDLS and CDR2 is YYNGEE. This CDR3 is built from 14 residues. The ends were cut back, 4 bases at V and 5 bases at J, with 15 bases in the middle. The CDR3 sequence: CASSQATPGYGYTF. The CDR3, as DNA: TGTGCCAGCAGCCAAGCAACGCCGGGGTATGGCTACACCTTC.

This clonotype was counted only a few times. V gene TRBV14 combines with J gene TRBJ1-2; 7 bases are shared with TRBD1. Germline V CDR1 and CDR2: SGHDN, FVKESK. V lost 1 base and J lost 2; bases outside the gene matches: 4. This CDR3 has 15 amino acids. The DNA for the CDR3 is TGTGCCAGCAGCCAAGGCGGGACAGCCAACTATGGCTACACCTTC. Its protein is CASSQGGTANYGYTF.

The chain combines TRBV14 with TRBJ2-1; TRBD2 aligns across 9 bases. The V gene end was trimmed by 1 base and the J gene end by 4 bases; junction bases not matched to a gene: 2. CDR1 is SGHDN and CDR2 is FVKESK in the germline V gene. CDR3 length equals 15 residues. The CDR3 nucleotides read TGTGCCAGCAGCCAAGTTAGCGGGAGTTACAATGAGCAGTTCTTC. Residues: CASSQVSGSYNEQFF.

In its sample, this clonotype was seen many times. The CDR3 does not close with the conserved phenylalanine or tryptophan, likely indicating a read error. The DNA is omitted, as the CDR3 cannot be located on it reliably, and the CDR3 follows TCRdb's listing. CDR3 in amino acids: CASSSPGWPAI. V is TRBV5-8 and J is TRBJ2-7; the table gives TRBD1 as D, unverified against the DNA. Germline CDR1 and CDR2: SGHTS and YDEGEE. The CDR3 is 11 amino acids in total, end residues counted.

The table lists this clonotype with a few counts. The CDR3 nucleotides are TGTGCCAGCCGTAACACAGGGAAACTTAGCAATCAGCCCCAGCATTTT. Encoded protein: CASRNTGKLSNQPQHF. The genes are TRBV6-1 and TRBJ1-5; D may be TRBD1 (6 bases). The CDR3 is 16 residues long. The germline V gene has CDR1 MNHNS and CDR2 SASEGT. V lost 8 bases, J lost 0 bases, and 17 bases lay in between.

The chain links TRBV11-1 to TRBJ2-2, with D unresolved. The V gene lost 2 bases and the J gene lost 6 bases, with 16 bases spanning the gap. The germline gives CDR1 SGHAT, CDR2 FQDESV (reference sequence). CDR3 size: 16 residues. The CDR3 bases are TGTGCCAGCAGCTTACTTGGAGCAACATACCCCGGGGAGCTGTTTTTT. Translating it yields CASSLLGATYPGELFF. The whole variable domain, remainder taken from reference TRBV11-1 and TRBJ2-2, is EAEVAQSPRYKITEKSQAVAFWCDPISGHATLYWYRQILGQGPELLVQFQDESVVDDSQLPKDRFSAERLKGVDSTLKIQPAELGDSAMYLCASSLLGATYPGELFFGEGSRLTVL.

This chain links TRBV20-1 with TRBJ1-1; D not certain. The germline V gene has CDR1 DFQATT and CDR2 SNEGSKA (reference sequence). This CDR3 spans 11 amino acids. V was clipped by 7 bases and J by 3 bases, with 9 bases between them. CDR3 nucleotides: TGCAGTGTTAGGACGGACACTGAAGCTTTCTTT. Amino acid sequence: CSVRTDTEAFF.

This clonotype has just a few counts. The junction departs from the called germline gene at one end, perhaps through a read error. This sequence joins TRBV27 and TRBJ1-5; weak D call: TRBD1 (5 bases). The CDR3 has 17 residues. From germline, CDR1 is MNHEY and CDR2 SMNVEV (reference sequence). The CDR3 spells CASSSGGIAYSNQPLHF. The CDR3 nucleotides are TGTGCCAGCAGTTCCGGGGGTATCGCCTATAGCAATCAGCCCCTGCATTTT.

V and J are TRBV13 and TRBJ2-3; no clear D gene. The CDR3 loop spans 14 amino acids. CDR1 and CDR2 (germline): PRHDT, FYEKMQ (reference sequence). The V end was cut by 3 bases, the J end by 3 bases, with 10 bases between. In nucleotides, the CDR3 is TGTGCCAGCAGCTTTAGTTGGCCAACAGATACGCAGTATTTT. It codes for CASSFSWPTDTQYF.

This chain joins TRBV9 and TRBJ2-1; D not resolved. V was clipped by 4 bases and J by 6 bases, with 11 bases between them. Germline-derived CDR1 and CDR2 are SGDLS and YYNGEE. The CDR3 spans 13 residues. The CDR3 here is CASSIHSINEQFF. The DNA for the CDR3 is TGTGCCAGCAGCATACATTCAATCAATGAGCAGTTCTTC.

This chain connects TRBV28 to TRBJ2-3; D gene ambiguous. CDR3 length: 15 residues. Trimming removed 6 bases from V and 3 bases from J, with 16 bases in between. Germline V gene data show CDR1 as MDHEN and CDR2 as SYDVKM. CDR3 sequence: CASSLMGLGTDTQYF. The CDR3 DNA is TGTGCCAGCAGCTTAATGGGCTTGGGGACAGATACGCAGTATTTT. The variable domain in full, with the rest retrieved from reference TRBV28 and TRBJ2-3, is DVKVTQSSRYLVKRTGEKVFLECVQDMDHENMFWYRQDPGLGLRLIYFSYDVKMKEKGDIPEGYSVSREKKERFSLILESASTNQTSMYLCASSLMGLGTDTQYFGPGTRLTVL.

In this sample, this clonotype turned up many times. The CDR3 reads CASVGGTGYTEAFF. Here the CDR3 DNA reads TGTGCCAGCGTGGGGGGGACAGGGTATACTGAAGCTTTCTTT. This chain links TRBV28 with TRBJ1-1; 9 nucleotides match TRBD1. Losses at the gene ends were 8 bases for V and 5 bases for J; bases not matched to a gene: 9. Germline V gene sequence: CDR1 MDHEN, CDR2 SYDVKM. The CDR3 runs 14 residues.

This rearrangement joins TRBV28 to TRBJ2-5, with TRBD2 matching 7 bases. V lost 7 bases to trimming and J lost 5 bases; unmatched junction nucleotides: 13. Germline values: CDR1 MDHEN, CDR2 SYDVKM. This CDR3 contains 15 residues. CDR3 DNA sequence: TGTGCCAGCAAGCAAGGAGCGGGATATAGTGAGACCCAGTACTTC. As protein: CASKQGAGYSETQYF.

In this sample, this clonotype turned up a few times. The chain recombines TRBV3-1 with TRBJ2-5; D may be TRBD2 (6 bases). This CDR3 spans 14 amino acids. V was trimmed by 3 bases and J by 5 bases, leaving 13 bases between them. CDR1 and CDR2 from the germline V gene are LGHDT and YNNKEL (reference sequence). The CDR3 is CASSQDYLRETQYF. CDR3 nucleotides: TGTGCCAGCAGCCAGGACTACCTCCGGGAGACCCAGTACTTC.

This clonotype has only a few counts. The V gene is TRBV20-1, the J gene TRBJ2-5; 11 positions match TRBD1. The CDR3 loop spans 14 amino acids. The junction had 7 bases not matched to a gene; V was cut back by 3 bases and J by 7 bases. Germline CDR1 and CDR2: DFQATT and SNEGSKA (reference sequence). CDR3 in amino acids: CSASAPGQGVTQYF. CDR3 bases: TGCAGTGCTAGTGCCCCGGGACAGGGGGTGACCCAGTACTTC.

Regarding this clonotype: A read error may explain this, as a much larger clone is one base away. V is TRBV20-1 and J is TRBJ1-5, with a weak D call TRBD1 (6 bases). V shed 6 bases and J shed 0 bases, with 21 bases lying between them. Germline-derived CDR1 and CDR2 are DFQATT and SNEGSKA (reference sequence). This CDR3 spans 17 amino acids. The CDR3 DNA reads TGCAGTGCAAAACGGGGAGGTGGGGGCCGTAGCAATCAGCCCCAGCATTTT. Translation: CSAKRGGGGRSNQPQHF.

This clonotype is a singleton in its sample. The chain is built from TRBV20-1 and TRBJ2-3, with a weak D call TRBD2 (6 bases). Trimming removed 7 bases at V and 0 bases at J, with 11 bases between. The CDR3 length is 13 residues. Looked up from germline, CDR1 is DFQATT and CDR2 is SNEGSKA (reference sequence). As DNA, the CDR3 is TGCAGTGGGTTGCGGGGTAGCACAGATACGCAGTATTTT. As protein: CSGLRGSTDTQYF.

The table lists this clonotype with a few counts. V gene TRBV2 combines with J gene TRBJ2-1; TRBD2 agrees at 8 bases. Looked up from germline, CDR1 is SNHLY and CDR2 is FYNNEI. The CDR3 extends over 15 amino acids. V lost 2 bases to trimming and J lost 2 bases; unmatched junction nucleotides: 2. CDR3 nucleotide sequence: TGTGCCAGCAGTGAACTAGCGGGTACCTACAATGAGCAGTTCTTC. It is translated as CASSELAGTYNEQFF.

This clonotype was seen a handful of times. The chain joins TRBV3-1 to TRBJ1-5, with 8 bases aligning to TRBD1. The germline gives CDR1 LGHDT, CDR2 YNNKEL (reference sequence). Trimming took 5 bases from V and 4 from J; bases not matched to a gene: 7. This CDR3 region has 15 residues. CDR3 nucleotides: TGTGCCAGCAGCTCCCGGACAGGGTCAAATCAGCCCCAGCATTTT. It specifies CASSSRTGSNQPQHF.

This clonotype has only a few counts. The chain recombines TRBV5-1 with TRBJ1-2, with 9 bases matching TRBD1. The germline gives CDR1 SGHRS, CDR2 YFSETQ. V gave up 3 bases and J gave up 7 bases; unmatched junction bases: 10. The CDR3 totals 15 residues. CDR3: CASSSSLGTGTGYTF. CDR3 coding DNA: TGCGCCAGCAGCTCATCACTCGGGACAGGGACTGGCTACACCTTC.

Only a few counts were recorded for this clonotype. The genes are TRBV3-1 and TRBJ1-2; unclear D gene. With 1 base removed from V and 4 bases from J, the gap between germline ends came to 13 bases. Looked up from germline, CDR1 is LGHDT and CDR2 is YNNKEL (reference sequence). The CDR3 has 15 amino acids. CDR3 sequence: CASSQGLGNSYGYTF. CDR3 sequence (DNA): TGTGCCAGCAGCCAAGGATTAGGGAACAGCTATGGCTACACCTTC.